One sample yielded the 6 T cell receptor beta chains listed below, sequenced in a study of blood T cells in healthy people across ages. Primers used in a second PCR of about 7 to 12 cycles were a sample-barcoded 5' primer and a J-beta primer mix. MiXCR, applied by TCRdb to the 5' RACE reads, yields one record per CDR3 protein. The sample contains fewer than 800,000 distinct CDR3 sequences, 45% to 50% of which appear only once. The sequencing input was blood. The receptors originated from a woman aged 60-75 years in good health.

This clonotype showed up many times. This chain uses TRBV7-2 with TRBJ2-7; weak D call: TRBD1 (6 bases). The germline V gene encodes CDR1 SGHTA and CDR2 FQGNSA. The CDR3 contains 15 residues. V lost 5 bases to trimming and J lost 5 bases, with 19 bases between them. CDR3 protein: CASSKNRELYHEQYF. In DNA, the CDR3 is TGTGCCAGCAGCAAAAACAGGGAACTTTACCACGAGCAGTACTTC.

This clonotype appeared a few times. The chain uses TRBV10-3 and TRBJ2-3, with TRBD2 matching 9 bases. V lost 4 bases to trimming and J lost 6 bases; unmatched junction nucleotides: 8. CDR1 is ENHRY, CDR2 SYGVKD, per germline. The CDR3 contains 15 residues. The CDR3 is CAISAPSGIADTQYF. CDR3 DNA sequence: TGTGCCATCAGTGCCCCTAGCGGGATAGCGGATACGCAGTATTTT.

The chain links TRBV7-2 to TRBJ1-2, with 8 bases fitting TRBD1. CDR1 is SGHTA, CDR2 FQGNSA, per germline. CDR3 length equals 13 residues. Unmatched junction bases numbered 10, after V lost 6 bases and J lost 10 bases. The CDR3 sequence is CASRVTPGQDYTF. In DNA form, the CDR3 reads TGTGCCAGCAGAGTAACTCCGGGACAGGACTACACCTTC.

As regards this clonotype: A junction end diverges from the germline sequence, so it may reflect a read error. V and J are TRBV7-2 and TRBJ2-1; 10 bases agree with TRBD2. CDR1 is SGHTA and CDR2 is FQGNSA in the germline V gene. CDR3 length equals 17 residues. Here the CDR3 reads CAGSLQPPSGSRNEQFF. CDR3 nucleotides: TGTGCCGGCAGCCTCCAACCCCCTAGCGGGAGTCGGAATGAGCAGTTCTTC.

This clonotype was seen a single time. A junction boundary mismatches the germline segment, possibly from a read error. The rearrangement links TRBV28 to TRBJ2-3; weak D call: TRBD1 (5 bases). Germline V gene lookup returns CDR1 MDHEN and CDR2 SYDVKM. The CDR3 has 14 residues. CDR3: CASSPPYLTDMQYF. DNA for the CDR3: TGTGCCAGCAGTCCCCCTTACCTGACAGATATGCAGTATTTT.

This rearrangement joins TRBV27 to TRBJ2-4; D may be TRBD2 (7 bases). The J call may be wrong; the DNA end is better matched by TRBJ2-5. The germline gives CDR1 MNHEY, CDR2 SMNVEV (reference sequence). The CDR3 length is 13 residues. As DNA, the CDR3 is TGTGCCAGCAGTCCGCGGGGGCACGAGACCCAGTACTTC. Protein product: CASSPRGHETQYF.